This T cell receptor (beta chain) originates from a study of CD8 T cells in Susac syndrome. Comments on this clonotype: Its matching antigen is unknown.

Notes on the study in general: The study's TCR sequencing and HLA analysis covered a relatively small number of individuals, and the study acknowledged this.

This CDR3 comprises 13 residues. Germline values: CDR1 KGHDR, CDR2 SFDVKD. Trimming stripped 11 bases from V and 0 bases from J, with 13 bases between. Random-hexamer reverse transcription was applied to about 0.5 to 1 ug RNA. Amplification of TCR beta CDR3 spanned 54 Vbeta and 13 Jbeta via immunoSEQ multiplex PCR. Using its own MiXCR run on the immunoSEQ multiplex PCR reads, TCRdb lists one record per CDR3 protein. This sample has around 200,000 distinct CDR3 sequences, with just under 95% found just once. This TCR derives from a human donor with multiple sclerosis. The gene calls are TRBV24-1 and TRBJ2-7; the D gene is possibly TRBD1 (6 bases). The sample taken for sequencing was CD4+ T cells from PBMCs. The CDR3, as DNA: TGTGCCAAACGACAGGACCTCTCCTACGAGCAGTACTTC. This translates into CAKRQDLSYEQYF.